The entry that follows covers one TCR beta chain sequence. The target antigen is unknown. The CDR3 runs to 16 residues. Germline V CDR1 and CDR2: MNHEY, SMNVEV (reference sequence). With 2 bases removed from V and 2 bases from J, the gap between germline ends came to 14 bases. Clones were read by immunoSEQ multiplex PCR, and TCRdb kept only the in-frame ones, dropping some. The sample has 50,000 to 55,000 clones, around 91% seen once; the top ten hold around 9.9%. This sample was included in a study of OX40 agonist ivuxolimab in advanced cancers. The study, taken as a whole, reports: Low levels of normalized T-cell clonal expansion also appeared in some nonresponders. Expanded clones tended on average to be more numerous among CD8+ T cells than CD4+. Clones of CD4+ and CD8+ blood T cells grew by week 6 at doses of 0.1 to 3.0 mg/kg. Patients with a partial response at 0.1-3.0 mg/kg had among the lowest clonal expansion.

V is TRBV27 and J is TRBJ2-3; D is perhaps TRBD2 (6 bases). The TCR sequence derives from an adult with an advanced solid tumor such as melanoma, head and neck, liver or kidney cancer. Sequenced here: CD4+ or CD8+ T cells sorted from blood, sampled in a trial of the OX40 agonist ivuxolimab. The CDR3 bases are TGTGCCAGCAGTTTAAGGAGGGCGGGAATCACAGATACGCAGTATTTT. Its protein is CASSLRRAGITDTQYF.